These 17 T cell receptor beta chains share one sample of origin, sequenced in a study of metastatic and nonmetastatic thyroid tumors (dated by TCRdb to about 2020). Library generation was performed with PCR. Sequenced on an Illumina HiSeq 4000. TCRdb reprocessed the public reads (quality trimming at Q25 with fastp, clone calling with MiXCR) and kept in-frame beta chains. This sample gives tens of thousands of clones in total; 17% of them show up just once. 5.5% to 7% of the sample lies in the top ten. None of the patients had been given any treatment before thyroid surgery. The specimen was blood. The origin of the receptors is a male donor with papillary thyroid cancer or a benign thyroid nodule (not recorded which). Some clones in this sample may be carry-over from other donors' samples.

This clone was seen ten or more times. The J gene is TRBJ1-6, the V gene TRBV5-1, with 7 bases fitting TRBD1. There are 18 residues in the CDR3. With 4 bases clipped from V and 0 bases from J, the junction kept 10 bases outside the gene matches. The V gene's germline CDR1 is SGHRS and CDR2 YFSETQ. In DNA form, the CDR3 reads TGCGCCAGCAGCGACCGGGTCCCAGGGGGCTCCTATAATTCACCCCTCCACTTT. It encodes CASSDRVPGGSYNSPLHF.

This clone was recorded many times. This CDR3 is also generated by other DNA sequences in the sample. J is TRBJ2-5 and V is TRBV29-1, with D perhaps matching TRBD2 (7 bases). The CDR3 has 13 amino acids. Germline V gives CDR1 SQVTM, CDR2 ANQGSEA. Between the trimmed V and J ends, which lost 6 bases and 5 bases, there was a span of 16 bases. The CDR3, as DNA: TGCAGCGTGAGACGGGGGGCCAGTGAGACCCAGTACTTC. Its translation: CSVRRGASETQYF. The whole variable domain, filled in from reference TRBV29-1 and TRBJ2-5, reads SAVISQKPSRDICQRGTSLTIQCQVDSQVTMMFWYRQQPGQSLTLIATANQGSEATYESGFVIDKFPISRPNLTFSTLTVSNMSPEDSSIYLCSVRRGASETQYFGPGTRLLVL.

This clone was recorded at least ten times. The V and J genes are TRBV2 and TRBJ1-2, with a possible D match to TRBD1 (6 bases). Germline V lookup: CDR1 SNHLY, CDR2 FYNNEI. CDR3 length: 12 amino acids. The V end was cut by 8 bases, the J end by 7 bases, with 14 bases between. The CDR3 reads CASLLGASGYTF. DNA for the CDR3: TGTGCCAGCCTCCTGGGGGCGAGTGGCTACACCTTC.

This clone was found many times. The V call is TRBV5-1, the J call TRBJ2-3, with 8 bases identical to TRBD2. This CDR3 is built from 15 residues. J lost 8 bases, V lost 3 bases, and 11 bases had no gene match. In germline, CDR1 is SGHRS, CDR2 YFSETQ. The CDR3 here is CASSYSGGTEGTQYF. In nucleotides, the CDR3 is TGCGCCAGCAGCTACAGCGGGGGTACCGAGGGTACGCAGTATTTT. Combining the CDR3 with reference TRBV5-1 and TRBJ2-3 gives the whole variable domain KAGVTQTPRYLIKTRGQQVTLSCSPISGHRSVSWYQQTPGQGLQFLFEYFSETQRNKGNFPGRFSGRQFSNSRSEMNVSTLELGDSALYLCASSYSGGTEGTQYFGPGTRLTVL.

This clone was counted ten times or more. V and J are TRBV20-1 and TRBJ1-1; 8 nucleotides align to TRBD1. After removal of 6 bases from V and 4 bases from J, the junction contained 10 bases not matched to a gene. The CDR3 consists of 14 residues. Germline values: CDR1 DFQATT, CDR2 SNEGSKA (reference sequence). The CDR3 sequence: CSAPPQDRVTEAFF. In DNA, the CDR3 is TGCAGTGCCCCCCCTCAGGACAGGGTCACTGAAGCTTTCTTT.

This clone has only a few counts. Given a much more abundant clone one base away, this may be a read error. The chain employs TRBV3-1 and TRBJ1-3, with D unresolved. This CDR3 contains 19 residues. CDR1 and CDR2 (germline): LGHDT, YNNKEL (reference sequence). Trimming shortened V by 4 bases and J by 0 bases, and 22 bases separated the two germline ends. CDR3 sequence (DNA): TGTGCCAGCAGCCTAGATCTTATAGGGAGGCCAAGCTCTGGAAACACCATATATTTT. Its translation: CASSLDLIGRPSSGNTIYF.

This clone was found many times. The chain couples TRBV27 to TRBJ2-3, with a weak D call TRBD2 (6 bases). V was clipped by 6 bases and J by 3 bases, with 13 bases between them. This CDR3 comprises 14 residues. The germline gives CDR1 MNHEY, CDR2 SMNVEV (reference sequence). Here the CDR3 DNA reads TGTGCCAGCAGCCCCTCGGGGACTACAGATACGCAGTATTTT. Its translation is CASSPSGTTDTQYF.

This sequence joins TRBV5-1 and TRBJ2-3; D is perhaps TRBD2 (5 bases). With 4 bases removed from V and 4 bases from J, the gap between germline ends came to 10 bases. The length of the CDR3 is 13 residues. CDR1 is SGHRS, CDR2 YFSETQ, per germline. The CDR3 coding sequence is TGCGCCAGCAGCCCGAGAGGGTCAGATACGCAGTATTTT. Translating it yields CASSPRGSDTQYF.

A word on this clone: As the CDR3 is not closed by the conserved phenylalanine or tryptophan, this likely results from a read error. The CDR3 loop reads CASRADRVNTGELFL. CDR3 coding DNA: TGTGCCAGCAGGGCGGACAGGGTTAACACCGGGGAGCTGTTTCTT. The gene calls are TRBV12-3 or TRBV12-4 and TRBJ2-2; 8 bases match TRBD1. The CDR3 extends over 15 amino acids. Unmatched junction bases numbered 5, after V lost 6 bases and J lost 2 bases.

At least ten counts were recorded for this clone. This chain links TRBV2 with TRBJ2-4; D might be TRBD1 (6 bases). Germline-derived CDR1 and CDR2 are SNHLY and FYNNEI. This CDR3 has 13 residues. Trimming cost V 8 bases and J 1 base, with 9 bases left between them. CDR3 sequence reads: CASEGVAKNIQYF. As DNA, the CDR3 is TGTGCCAGCGAGGGGGTGGCCAAAAACATTCAGTACTTC.

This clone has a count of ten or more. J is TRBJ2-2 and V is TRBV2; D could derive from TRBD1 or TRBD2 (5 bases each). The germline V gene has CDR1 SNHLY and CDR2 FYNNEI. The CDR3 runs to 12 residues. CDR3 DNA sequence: TGTGTGAGGGGACCGAACACCGGGGAGCTGTTTTTT. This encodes CVRGPNTGELFF.

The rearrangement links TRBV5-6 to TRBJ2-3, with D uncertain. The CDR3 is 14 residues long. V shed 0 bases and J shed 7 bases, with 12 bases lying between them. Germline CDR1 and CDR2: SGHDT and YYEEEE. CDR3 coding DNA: TGTGCCAGCAGCTTGGTTTTCGGTTCGAATACGCAGTATTTT. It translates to CASSLVFGSNTQYF.

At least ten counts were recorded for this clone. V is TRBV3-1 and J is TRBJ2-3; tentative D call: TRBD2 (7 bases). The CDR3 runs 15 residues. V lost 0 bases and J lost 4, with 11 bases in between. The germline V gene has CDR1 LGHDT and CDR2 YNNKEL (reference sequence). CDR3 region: CASSQDPRGPDTQYF. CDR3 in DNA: TGTGCCAGCAGCCAAGATCCGCGGGGGCCAGATACGCAGTATTTT.

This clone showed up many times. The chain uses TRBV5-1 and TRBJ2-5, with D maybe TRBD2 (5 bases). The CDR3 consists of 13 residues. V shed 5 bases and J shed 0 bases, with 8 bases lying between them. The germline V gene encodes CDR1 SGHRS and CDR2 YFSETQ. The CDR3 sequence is CASRGADQETQYF. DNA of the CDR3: TGCGCCAGCAGAGGAGCGGACCAAGAGACCCAGTACTTC.

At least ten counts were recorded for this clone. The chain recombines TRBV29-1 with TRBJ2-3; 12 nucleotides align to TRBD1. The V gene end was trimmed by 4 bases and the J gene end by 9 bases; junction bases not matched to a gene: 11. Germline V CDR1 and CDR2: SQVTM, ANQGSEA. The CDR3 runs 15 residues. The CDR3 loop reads CSVVEGQGARGTQYF. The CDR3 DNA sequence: TGCAGCGTTGTAGAGGGACAGGGGGCCCGGGGGACGCAGTATTTT.

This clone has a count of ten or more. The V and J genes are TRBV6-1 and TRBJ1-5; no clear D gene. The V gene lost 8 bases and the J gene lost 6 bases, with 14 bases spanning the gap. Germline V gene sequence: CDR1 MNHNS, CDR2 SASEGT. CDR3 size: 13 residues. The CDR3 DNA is TGTGCCAGCGTTTCATTAGATTTTCAGCCCCAGCATTTT. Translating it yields CASVSLDFQPQHF.

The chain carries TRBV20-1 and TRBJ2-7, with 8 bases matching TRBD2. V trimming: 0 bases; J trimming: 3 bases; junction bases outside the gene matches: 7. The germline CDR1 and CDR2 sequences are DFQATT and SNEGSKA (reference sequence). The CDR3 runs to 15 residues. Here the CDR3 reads CSAREPGLGVYEQYF. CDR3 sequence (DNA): TGCAGTGCTAGAGAGCCGGGACTAGGAGTCTACGAGCAGTACTTC.